This T cell receptor beta chain was identified during a study of neoadjuvant anti-PD-1 for oral cavity cancer. Blood libraries mostly used approximately 480 ng genomic DNA, six replicates each. Generated by immunoSEQ multiplex PCR, the TCRdb table keeps only in-frame clones and is missing some. This table has over 11,000 clones, about 73% appearing once. V trimming: 6 bases; J trimming: 3 bases; junction bases outside the gene matches: 10. The germline CDR1 and CDR2 sequences are MDHEN and SYDVKM. The CDR3 runs 16 residues. The material sequenced was PBMCs, taken before nivolumab (anti-PD-1) treatment. The sequence came from a person aged 40-85 years with oral cavity squamous cell carcinoma. The V call is TRBV28, the J call TRBJ1-5; 8 positions agree with TRBD1. The CDR3 sequence: CASRLAGGVTNQPQHF. The CDR3 DNA reads as TGTGCCAGCAGGCTCGCAGGGGGCGTTACCAATCAGCCCCAGCATTTT.